The clone carrying this TCR beta chain was counted many times. No antigen is known for it. A quantitative 5'-RACE method, one with molecular barcodes, was used to make TCR beta libraries. Each CDR3 protein is one row after TCRdb ran MiXCR on the 5' RACE reads. In the table there are 25,000 to 35,000 distinct CDR3 sequences, roughly 6.8% of which are singletons. The data were obtained in a study of CD8 T cells in ankylosing spondylitis. Findings and limits, study-wide: Significantly higher representation of disease-linked clones was reported for matched ankylosing spondylitis synovial fluid. It appeared that ankylosing spondylitis blood was characterized by a TCR beta motif of fewer than ten highly homologous variants.

The germline V gene has CDR1 ENHRY and CDR2 SYGVKD. The CDR3 is made up of 12 amino acids. V lost 0 bases to trimming and J lost 5 bases, with 2 bases between them. The chain uses TRBV10-3 and TRBJ2-1; no clear D gene. The source material was blood, either unsorted or a sorted T cell fraction (not recorded which). The source of this sequence is a male donor with ankylosing spondylitis or in good health (not recorded which). CDR3 in DNA: TGTGCCATCAGTGAGTCAGACAATGAGCAGTTCTTC. It translates to CAISESDNEQFF.